These T cell receptor beta chains were read from a single sample in a study of OX40 agonist ivuxolimab in advanced cancers. Profiled with immunoSEQ multiplex PCR; TCRdb holds only in-frame clones, not every one. The data show approximately 80,000 clones, 87% seen once. The input for sequencing was CD4+ or CD8+ T cells sorted from blood, taken in a trial of the OX40 agonist ivuxolimab. These receptors came from an adult with an advanced solid tumor such as melanoma, head and neck, liver or kidney cancer. CDR3s include the opening cysteine and the closing phenylalanine or tryptophan. A D gene is named only where the DNA matches it firmly. Part of the rows lack a size; the others show once, few, many or a class for expanded clones.

- TRBJ2-3 TRBV4-1 TRBD2 TGCGCCAGCAGCTCCCTGGGGGGGAGGGCCGCAGATACGCAGTATTTT CASSSLGGRAADTQYF
- TRBJ2-1 TRBV27 - TGTGCCAGCAGTTTGCCGACTAGACTATACAATGAGCAGTTCTTC CASSLPTRLYNEQFF
- TRBJ2-5 TRBV10-3 TRBD2 TGTGCCATCGGGGGGGAGGAGACCCAGTACTTC CAIGGEETQYF
- TRBJ1-1 TRBV27 - TGTGCCAGCAGTTTCACAGAAGCGAACACTGAAGCTTTCTTT CASSFTEANTEAFF
- TRBJ1-1 TRBV28 - TGTGCCAGCAGTTTAATTGTTTCAGGAACCAGTGGCGCTTTCTTT CASSLIVSGTSGAFF
once TRBJ2-5 TRBV11-2 - TGTGCCAGCAGCTCCTCCCACCAAGAGACCCAGTACTTC CASSSSHQETQYF
- TRBJ2-1 TRBV9 TRBD2 TGTGCCAGCAGCGTAGATCCAGCGGGGGGGAATGAGCAGTTCTTC CASSVDPAGGNEQFF
- TRBJ2-7 TRBV7-2 - TGTGCCAGCAGCTTAATACCAGGCTACAGCTACGAGCAGTACTTC CASSLIPGYSYEQYF
- TRBJ1-2 TRBV7-9 TRBD1 TGTGCCAGCAGCTCGCCCCCGACAGGGTACTATGGCTACACCTTC CASSSPPTGYYGYTF
- TRBJ2-7 TRBV2 - TGTGCCAGCAGTGAATTCCGGACGAGCTCCTACGAGCAGTACTTC CASSEFRTSSYEQYF